A selection of T cell receptor beta chains follows, all from one sample in a study of shared clonotypes between healthy human individuals. Sequencing was performed with immunoSEQ multiplex PCR; in TCRdb, only in-frame clones are kept and a portion is missing. The sample includes just over 2,000,000 clones, about 95% seen only once; the top ten take about 1.1%. Source material: naive CD8+ T cells sorted from blood. The receptors derive from a man aged 18 to 35 in good health. Each CDR3 is given with its conserved first and last residue. A D gene is named only where the DNA matches it firmly.

TRBV5-8	TRBD1	TRBJ2-5	CASAVQGSATQYF
TRBV28	TRBD2	TRBJ2-7	CASSLSGGAGEQYF
TRBV5-4	-	TRBJ1-4	CASSVEGEKLFF
TRBV19	TRBD2	TRBJ2-7	CASSIGQREDATYEQYF
TRBV5-6	TRBD1	TRBJ1-2	CASSFGTGNYGYTF
TRBV4-1	-	TRBJ1-2	CASSQDRGAPYGYTF
TRBV10-1	TRBD1	TRBJ1-2	CASSDGQGVNGYTF
TRBV9	-	TRBJ2-7	CASSAAIGTHQRRPDF
TRBV2	-	TRBJ2-5	CASSGPGHPYQETQYF
TRBV5-4	-	TRBJ2-1	CASSYDSYNEQFF
TRBV11-2	TRBD2	TRBJ2-7	CASSSTSGYEQYF